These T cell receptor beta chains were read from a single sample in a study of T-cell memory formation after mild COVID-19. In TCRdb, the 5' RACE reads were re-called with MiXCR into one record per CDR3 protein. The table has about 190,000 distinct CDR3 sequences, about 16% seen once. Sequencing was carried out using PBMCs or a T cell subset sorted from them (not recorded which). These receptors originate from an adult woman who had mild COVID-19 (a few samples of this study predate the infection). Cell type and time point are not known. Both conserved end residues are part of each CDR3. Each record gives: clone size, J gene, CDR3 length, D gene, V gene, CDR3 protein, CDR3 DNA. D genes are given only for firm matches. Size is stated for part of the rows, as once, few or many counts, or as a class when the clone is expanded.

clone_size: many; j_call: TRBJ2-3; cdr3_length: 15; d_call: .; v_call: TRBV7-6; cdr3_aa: CASGGRGQTTDTQYF; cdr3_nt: TGTGCCAGCGGGGGACGGGGTCAGACCACAGATACGCAGTATTTT
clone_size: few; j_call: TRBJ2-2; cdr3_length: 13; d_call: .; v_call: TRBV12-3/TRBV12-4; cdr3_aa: CASSYANTGELFF; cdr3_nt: TGTGCCAGCAGTTATGCTAACACCGGGGAGCTGTTTTTT
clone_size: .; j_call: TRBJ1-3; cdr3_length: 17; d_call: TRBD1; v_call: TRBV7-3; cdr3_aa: CASSPQGGAVSGNTIYF; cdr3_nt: TGTGCCAGCAGCCCCCAGGGGGGGGCCGTCTCTGGAAACACCATATATTTT
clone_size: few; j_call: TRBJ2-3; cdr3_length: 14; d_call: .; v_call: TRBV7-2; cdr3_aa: CASGVGVGTDTQYF; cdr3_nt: TGTGCCAGCGGAGTAGGGGTGGGCACAGATACGCAGTATTTT
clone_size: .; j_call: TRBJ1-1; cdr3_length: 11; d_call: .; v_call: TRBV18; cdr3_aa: CASSPDSEAFF; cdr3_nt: TGTGCCAGCTCACCCGACTCTGAAGCTTTCTTT
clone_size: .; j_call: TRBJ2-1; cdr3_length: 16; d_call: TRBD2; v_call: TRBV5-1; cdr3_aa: CASSPLGTSGYNEQFF; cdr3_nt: TGCGCCAGCAGCCCGCTAGGAACTAGCGGGTACAATGAGCAGTTCTTC
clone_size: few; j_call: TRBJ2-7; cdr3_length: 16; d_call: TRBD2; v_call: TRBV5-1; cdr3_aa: CASSLDPAGGLYEQYF; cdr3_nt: TGCGCCAGCAGCTTGGATCCAGCGGGGGGTTTATACGAGCAGTACTTC
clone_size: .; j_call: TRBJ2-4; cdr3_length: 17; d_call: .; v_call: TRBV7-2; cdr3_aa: CASSQPIAGGAKNIQYF; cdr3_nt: TGTGCCAGCAGCCAACCTATAGCAGGAGGAGCCAAAAACATTCAGTACTTC
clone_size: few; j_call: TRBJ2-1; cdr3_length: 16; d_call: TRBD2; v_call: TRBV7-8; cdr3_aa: CASSQDLAGVSNEQFF; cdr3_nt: TGTGCCAGCAGCCAAGACCTAGCGGGAGTAAGCAATGAGCAGTTCTTC
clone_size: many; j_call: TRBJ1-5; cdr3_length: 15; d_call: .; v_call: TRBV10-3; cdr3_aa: CAISESIRGNQPQHF; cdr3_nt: TGTGCCATCAGTGAGTCGATTAGGGGCAATCAGCCCCAGCATTTT
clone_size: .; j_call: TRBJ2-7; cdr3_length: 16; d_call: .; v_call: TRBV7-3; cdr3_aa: CASNPPTEQLSYEQYF; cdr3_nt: TGTGCCAGCAACCCCCCGACCGAACAACTCTCCTACGAGCAGTACTTC
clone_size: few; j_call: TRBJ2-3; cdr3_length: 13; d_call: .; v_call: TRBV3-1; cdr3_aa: CASSQANKDTQYF; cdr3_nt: TGTGCCAGCAGCCAAGCGAATAAAGATACGCAGTATTTT
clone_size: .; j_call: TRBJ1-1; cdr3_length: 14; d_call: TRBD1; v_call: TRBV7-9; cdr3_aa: CASSRQGGNTEAFF; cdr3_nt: TGTGCCAGCAGCCGACAGGGGGGCAACACTGAAGCTTTCTTT
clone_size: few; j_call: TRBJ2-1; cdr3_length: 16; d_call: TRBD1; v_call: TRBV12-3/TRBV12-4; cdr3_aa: CASSRTDRGAYNEQFF; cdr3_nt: TGTGCCAGCAGCCGAACGGACAGGGGGGCCTACAATGAGCAGTTCTTC
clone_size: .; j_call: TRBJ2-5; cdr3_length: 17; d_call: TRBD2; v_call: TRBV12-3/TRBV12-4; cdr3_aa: CASSSGLAGGGWETQYF; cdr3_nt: TGTGCCAGCAGTTCAGGACTAGCGGGGGGAGGCTGGGAGACCCAGTACTTC
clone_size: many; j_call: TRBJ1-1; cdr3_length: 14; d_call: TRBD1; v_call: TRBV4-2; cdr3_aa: CASSTGGASTEAFF; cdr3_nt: TGTGCCAGCAGCACAGGGGGCGCTTCCACTGAAGCTTTCTTT
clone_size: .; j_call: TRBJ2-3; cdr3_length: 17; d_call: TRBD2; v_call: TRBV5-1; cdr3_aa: CASSGAWRGGITDTQYF; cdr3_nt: TGCGCCAGCAGCGGGGCCTGGCGGGGGGGCATCACAGATACGCAGTATTTT
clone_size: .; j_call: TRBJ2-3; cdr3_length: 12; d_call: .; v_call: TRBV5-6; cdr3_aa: CASRGDTDTQYF; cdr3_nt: TGTGCCAGCCGTGGGGATACAGATACGCAGTATTTT
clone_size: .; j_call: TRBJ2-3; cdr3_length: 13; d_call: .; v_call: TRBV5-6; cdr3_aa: CASSRRGTDTQYF; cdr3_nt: TGTGCCAGCAGCCGAAGAGGGACGGATACGCAGTATTTT
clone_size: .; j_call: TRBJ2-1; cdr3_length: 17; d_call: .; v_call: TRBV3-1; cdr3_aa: CASSQGWGTGYYNEQFF; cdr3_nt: TGTGCCAGCAGCCAAGGTTGGGGTACAGGGTACTACAATGAGCAGTTCTTC
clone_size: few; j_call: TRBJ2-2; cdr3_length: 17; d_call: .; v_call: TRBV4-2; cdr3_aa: CASSQERGTASSGELFF; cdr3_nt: TGTGCCAGCAGCCAAGAGAGGGGGACGGCCTCCTCCGGGGAGCTGTTTTTT
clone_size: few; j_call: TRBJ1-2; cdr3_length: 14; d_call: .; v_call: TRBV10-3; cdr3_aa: CAITSGRSAYGYTF; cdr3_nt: TGTGCCATCACGTCGGGACGGAGCGCCTATGGCTACACCTTC
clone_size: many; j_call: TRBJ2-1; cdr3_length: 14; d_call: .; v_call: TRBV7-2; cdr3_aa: CASSFGRTGNEQFF; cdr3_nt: TGTGCCAGCAGCTTTGGGAGAACGGGCAATGAGCAGTTCTTC
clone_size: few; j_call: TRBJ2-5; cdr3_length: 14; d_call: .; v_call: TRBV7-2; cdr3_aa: CASSLGVGGETQYF; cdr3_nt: TGTGCCAGCAGCTTAGGGGTGGGAGGAGAGACCCAGTACTTC
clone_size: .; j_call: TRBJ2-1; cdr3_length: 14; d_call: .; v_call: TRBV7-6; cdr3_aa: CASTESNSGTEQFF; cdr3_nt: TGTGCCAGCACCGAGTCCAACTCCGGGACAGAGCAGTTCTTC
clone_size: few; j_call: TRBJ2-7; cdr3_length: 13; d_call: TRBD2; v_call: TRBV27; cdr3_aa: CASRGGGLQEQYF; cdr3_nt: TGTGCCAGCAGGGGCGGGGGACTACAAGAGCAGTACTTC
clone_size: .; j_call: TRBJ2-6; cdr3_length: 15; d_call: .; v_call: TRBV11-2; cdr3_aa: CASRNTDSGANVLTF; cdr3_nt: TGTGCCAGCAGGAACACAGACTCTGGGGCCAACGTCCTGACTTTC
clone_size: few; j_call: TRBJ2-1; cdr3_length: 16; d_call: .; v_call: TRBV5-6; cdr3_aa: CASSLETGRIYNEQFF; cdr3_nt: TGTGCCAGCAGCTTGGAGACAGGGAGGATTTACAATGAGCAGTTCTTC
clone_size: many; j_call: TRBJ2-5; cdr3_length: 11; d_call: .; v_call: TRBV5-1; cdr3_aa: CASSLQETQYF; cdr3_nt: TGTGCCAGCAGTTTGCAAGAGACCCAGTACTTC